One and the same sample provided the 5 T cell receptor beta chains below, sequenced in a study of blood T cells in healthy people across ages. The authors ran a second PCR of roughly 6 to 12 cycles using a sample-barcoded 5' primer and a J-beta primer mix. From the 5' RACE reads, TCRdb called clonotypes with MiXCR, one entry per CDR3 protein. The sample has around 990,000 distinct CDR3 sequences, under 30% seen once. These data were likewise used in another study, on T cells of mothers and their children.

What was sequenced was blood. Source of these receptors: a girl aged 2 to 9 in good health.

V gene TRBV28 combines with J gene TRBJ2-4; D is unclear. The CDR3 runs 15 residues. The V end was cut by 5 bases, the J end by 1 base, with 12 bases between. The germline V gene has CDR1 MDHEN and CDR2 SYDVKM. CDR3 sequence: CASSNSVKAKNIQYF. Here the CDR3 DNA reads TGTGCCAGCAGTAACAGCGTAAAGGCCAAAAACATTCAGTACTTC.

The chain uses TRBV29-1 and TRBJ2-1; perhaps TRBD1 as D (5 bases). Per the germline V gene, CDR1 is SQVTM and CDR2 is ANQGSEA. The CDR3 is 11 residues long. The V end was cut by 6 bases, the J end by 10 bases, with 13 bases between. The CDR3 loop is CSVPTGLEQFF. The CDR3 coding sequence is TGCAGCGTACCTACAGGTCTCGAGCAGTTCTTC.

The chain recombines TRBV28 with TRBJ2-5; 7 positions match TRBD2. Trimming cost V 2 bases and J 2 bases; bases outside gene matches: 8. The germline V gene has CDR1 MDHEN and CDR2 SYDVKM. This CDR3 region has 16 residues. DNA of the CDR3: TGTGCCAGCAGTTTACTAGCGGAGATGGGGCAAGAGACCCAGTACTTC. Translated: CASSLLAEMGQETQYF.

This clonotype was counted a few times. The chain couples TRBV14 to TRBJ2-1; 13 bases match TRBD2. The V segment lost 4 bases and the J segment 4 bases; nucleotides outside the gene matches: 10. The CDR3 loop spans 18 amino acids. The V gene's germline CDR1 is SGHDN and CDR2 FVKESK. The DNA of the CDR3 is TGTGCCAGCAGCCGGGGGGGACTAGCGGGAATTCAGTACAATGAGCAGTTCTTC. Its translation is CASSRGGLAGIQYNEQFF.

The chain carries TRBV7-9 and TRBJ2-1, with 10 bases matching TRBD2. CDR1 and CDR2 from the germline V gene are SEHNR and FQNEAQ (reference sequence). J was trimmed by 8 bases and V by 5 bases; bases with no gene match: 9. The CDR3 has 15 amino acids. CDR3 residues: CASSNPGLAPHEQFF. The CDR3 DNA reads as TGTGCCAGCAGCAATCCGGGACTAGCGCCCCATGAGCAGTTCTTC.